This T cell receptor beta chain was sequenced in a study of T cell changes during pregnancy in multiple sclerosis (dated by TCRdb to about 2019). Turning to the overall study: The study looked at changes in the T cell repertoire across pregnancy in women with multiple sclerosis.

The V end gives up 1 base and the J end 4 bases, leaving 5 bases in the junction not matched to a gene. For CDR1 and CDR2, the germline V gene lists MGHRA and YSYEKL. From the cysteine through the phenylalanine, the CDR3 covers 16 amino acids. Only CDR3 DNA remains: 48 bases, in frame from the first base. The library was built by means of the immunoSEQ multiplex PCR assay. As stored in TCRdb, this immuneACCESS dataset retains in-frame rearrangements with V and J assigned. A fraction of the clones does not appear; measured against another copy, unresolved V genes explain less than half of the discrepancy, and the remainder lacks a known reason. For this sample the table gives 85,000 to 90,000 clones, of which approximately 93% were detected only once. The biggest ten clones account for over 1.5% of the sample. In this sample, this clone turned up once. Its antigen specificity is not known. There are no base qualities to consult, and no much larger clone falls within one base.

The clonotype was recovered from a female donor in good health, enrolled as a control in a pregnancy study. The material sequenced was peripheral blood, taken after pregnancy. Recombination linked TRBV4-1 to TRBJ2-7, with 12 bases matching TRBD2. The DNA is TGCGCCAGCAGCCAAGTTCTAGCGGGAGGGCGATACGAGCAGTACTTC. Translation gives CASSQVLAGGRYEQYF.